Listed below are T cell receptor beta chains from one sample, sequenced in a study of T cell changes during pregnancy in multiple sclerosis. The method was immunoSEQ multiplex PCR; TCRdb's version includes in-frame clones alone and lacks a portion of them. The table lists approximately 43,000 clones, around 95% of them singletons, with roughly 3.7% in the top ten. The sequencing here drew on CD8+ T cells from peripheral blood mononuclear cells, taken after pregnancy. The receptors were sampled from a female donor with multiple sclerosis, enrolled in a pregnancy study. The CDR3 runs from the conserved cysteine through the conserved F or W. A D gene is named only where the DNA matches it firmly. Some rows have no size entry. The others give once, few or many, or a class for an expanded clone.

size	J	V	D	DNA	CDR3
-	TRBJ1-5	TRBV2	-	TGTGCCAGCAAGCGGACAGCAGATCAGCCCCAGCATTTT	CASKRTADQPQHF
-	TRBJ1-1	TRBV4-2	-	TGTGCCAGCAGCCAAGAAGAACGGTCATCGAACACTGAAGCTTTCTTT	CASSQEERSSNTEAFF
-	TRBJ1-4	TRBV29-1	-	TGCACCCCGGGTCCCACAGGGTCACCCTTCTGGACTAATGAAAAACTGTTTTTT	CTPGPTGSPFWTNEKLFF
-	TRBJ1-4	TRBV2	-	TGTGCCAGCAGTGAGGAGGGGACGGTACTAAATGAAAAACTGTTTTTT	CASSEEGTVLNEKLFF
-	TRBJ1-2	TRBV7-9	-	TGTGCCAGCAGCTCGACGGAGGGCTACACCTTC	CASSSTEGYTF
-	TRBJ2-2	TRBV28	-	TGTGCCAGCAGTTTGGGGGCAGGCGGGGAGCTGTTTTTT	CASSLGAGGELFF
-	TRBJ2-5	TRBV4-3	-	TGCGCCAGCAGCCAAGATTTCAGGGGTCGAGAGACCCAGTACTTC	CASSQDFRGRETQYF
-	TRBJ1-5	TRBV10-3	-	TGTGCCATCAGTGAGGGCTTCAGGGTACAGCATTTT	CAISEGFRVQHF
-	TRBJ2-2	TRBV4-3	TRBD1	TGCGCCAGCAGCCCACGGGACAGCAACACCGGGGAGCTGTTTTTT	CASSPRDSNTGELFF
-	TRBJ1-2	TRBV25-1	-	TGTGCCAGCAGTGAATGGGACGACAGGAGTAACTATGGCTACACCTTC	CASSEWDDRSNYGYTF
-	TRBJ2-7	TRBV27	-	TGTGCCAGCAGTTTAGCTAGCGACCTTCTCTACGAGCAGTACTTC	CASSLASDLLYEQYF
-	TRBJ2-1	TRBV19	-	TGTGCCAGTACCCAGGGACTCGAGGCTTACAATGAGCAGTTCTTC	CASTQGLEAYNEQFF
once	TRBJ1-2	TRBV7-6	-	TGTGCCAGCAGCCCCGGGGGGGTGGCGGGCTACACCTTC	CASSPGGVAGYTF
-	TRBJ1-5	TRBV5-8	-	TGTGCCAGCAGATTTGGACAGTGGAGCAATCAGCCCCAGCATTTT	CASRFGQWSNQPQHF
-	TRBJ2-7	TRBV27	TRBD1	TGTGCCAGCAGTTCCCCCGGACAGGGTTCCTACGAGCAGTACTTC	CASSSPGQGSYEQYF
-	TRBJ1-1	TRBV6-5	-	TGTGCCAGCAGTTACTCCCATCGGACACTGAACACTGAAGCTTTCTTT	CASSYSHRTLNTEAFF
-	TRBJ2-1	TRBV5-1	-	TGCGCCAGCACCTATGGGCGGAGGGCAGGGAACAATGAGCAGTTCTTC	CASTYGRRAGNNEQFF
-	TRBJ2-7	TRBV14	-	TGTGCCAGCAGCCAGACCGGGACTCCGTCCTACGAGCAGTACTTC	CASSQTGTPSYEQYF
-	TRBJ1-1	TRBV7-8	TRBD1	TGTGCCAGCAGCTTAGAGGCAGGGGGAAATCAGGTTGAAGCTTTCTTT	CASSLEAGGNQVEAFF
few	TRBJ1-6	TRBV7-9	TRBD1	TGTGCCAGCAGCTTAGCACAGGGGGCTAATTCACCCCTCCACTTT	CASSLAQGANSPLHF
-	TRBJ2-3	TRBV9	-	TGTGCCAGCAACCTAGCGACCTACACAGATACGCAGTATTTT	CASNLATYTDTQYF
-	TRBJ2-1	TRBV12-5	TRBD2	TGTGCTAGTGGTTTGACGGGGGAGGGGTACAATGAGCAGTTCTTC	CASGLTGEGYNEQFF
-	TRBJ2-7	TRBV5-1	-	TGCGCCAGCAGCGCCACAGGGTACCACGAGCAGTACTTC	CASSATGYHEQYF
-	TRBJ1-3	TRBV7-9	-	TGTGCCAGCACACCAGGGTTCGGAAACACCATATATTTT	CASTPGFGNTIYF
few	TRBJ2-7	TRBV7-2	-	TGTGCCAGCAGCTTCATCAGCTACGAGCAGTACTTC	CASSFISYEQYF
-	TRBJ2-5	TRBV11-1	-	TGTGCCAGCAGCGAACACCCAGGGAACCAAGAGACCCAGTACTTC	CASSEHPGNQETQYF
-	TRBJ1-2	TRBV7-9	-	TGTGCCAGCAGCTTAGAAGGTGGCGGGCGAGGCTACACCTTC	CASSLEGGGRGYTF
-	TRBJ2-7	TRBV29-1	-	TGCAGCGTTGAAGGGGCGTCAGGGGATGGCTACGAGCAGTACTTC	CSVEGASGDGYEQYF
-	TRBJ1-1	TRBV6-4	-	TGTGCCAGCTCCGCTCAGGGACAGAACACTGAAGCTTTCTTT	CASSAQGQNTEAFF
-	TRBJ2-3	TRBV6-1	TRBD1	TGTGCCAGCAGTGACGTACCGGGACAGGGGGCATCTGATACGCAGTATTTT	CASSDVPGQGASDTQYF
-	TRBJ2-1	TRBV7-9	-	TGTGCCAGCAGCTTAGTAGCGGATTGGCAGGGGGGTTGGGGTGAGCAGTTCTTC	CASSLVADWQGGWGEQFF
-	TRBJ2-5	TRBV5-1	TRBD2	TGCGCCAGCAGCCCGGGACTAGCGGGGGGGCCGACGGGAGAGACCCAGTACTTC	CASSPGLAGGPTGETQYF
-	TRBJ2-2	TRBV5-4	TRBD2	TGTGCCAGCAGCCCGGGACTAGGGGCCGGGGAGCTGTTTTTT	CASSPGLGAGELFF
-	TRBJ2-6	TRBV4-1	TRBD1	TGCGCCAGCAGCCCGAGGGACAGCGACCCGGGAGGGGCCAACGTCCTGACTTTC	CASSPRDSDPGGANVLTF
-	TRBJ1-4	TRBV7-6	-	TGTGCCAGCAGCTTAGCAGGGGCCAGTGGCAGTCTCCTGCAGGGTGAAAAACTGTTTTTT	CASSLAGASGSLLQGEKLFF
-	TRBJ1-2	TRBV7-9	TRBD1	TGTGCCAGCAGCTTAGTGGGACAGGGTTCCTATGGCTACACCTTC	CASSLVGQGSYGYTF
-	TRBJ1-5	TRBV6-5	TRBD1	TGTGCCAGCAGTCCTCAGGGGGCTTTTGGAAAGCCCCAGCATTTT	CASSPQGAFGKPQHF
few	TRBJ2-1	TRBV6-4	TRBD2	TGTGCCAGCAGTGACGGGACTAGCGGGGATGTAGGTGAGCAGTTCTTC	CASSDGTSGDVGEQFF
once	TRBJ2-3	TRBV7-3	-	TGTGCCAGCAGCTTAATTATCCCCGTGGGGCCCGAGGTAGATACGCAGTATTTT	CASSLIIPVGPEVDTQYF
-	TRBJ2-1	TRBV7-9	-	TGTGCCAGCAGCTCCCAGGGAAATGAGCAGTTCTTC	CASSSQGNEQFF
-	TRBJ1-4	TRBV27	-	TGTGCCAGCAGTGGACTCGTAACGGGTGAAAAACTGTTTTTT	CASSGLVTGEKLFF
-	TRBJ2-1	TRBV27	TRBD2	TGTGCCAGCAGTCGGGGCGGGAGGCTCTACAATGAGCAGTTCTTC	CASSRGGRLYNEQFF
-	TRBJ2-7	TRBV7-6	-	TGTGCCAGCAGCTTAGTGAGCGGGTCTTCCTACGAGCAGTACTTC	CASSLVSGSSYEQYF
-	TRBJ2-7	TRBV14	-	TGTGCCAGCAGGCGGACGGGAGCCTACGAGCAGTACTTC	CASRRTGAYEQYF